The rows below give T cell receptor beta chains drawn from one sample of a study of T cell repertoires in cytomegalovirus infection. In TCRdb, the reads were re-called with MiXCR into one record per CDR3 protein. The data hold some 440,000 distinct CDR3 sequences, with about a third observed a single time. The sequenced sample consisted of PBMCs. These receptors were obtained from a human donor in good health (CMV status not recorded). Some clones in this sample may be carry-over from other donors' samples. The CDR3 runs from the conserved cysteine through the conserved F or W. A D gene is named only where the DNA matches it firmly. The size field is filled for only some rows; it gives once, few, many or a size class.

v_call	j_call	clone_size	d_call	cdr3_nt	cdr3_aa
TRBV12-3/TRBV12-4	TRBJ1-5	few	TRBD1	TGTGCCAGCAGTCCCCCAGGGGGTTTAGGTCAGCCCCAGCATTTT	CASSPPGGLGQPQHF
TRBV10-3	TRBJ1-1	few	TRBD1	TGTGCCATCAGGAACACCTTTCAGGGGGCGCAGGACACTGAAGCTTTCTTT	CAIRNTFQGAQDTEAFF
TRBV6-1	TRBJ1-1	few	.	TGTGCCAGCAAGGAGGGGGGTCAGCCTATGAACACTGAAGCTTTCTTT	CASKEGGQPMNTEAFF
TRBV11-2	TRBJ1-4	.	.	TGTGCCAGCAGCTTACACCTTAATGAAAAACTGTTTTTT	CASSLHLNEKLFF
TRBV5-8	TRBJ1-5	.	.	TGTGCCAGCAGCTTGGAGGGCCCAGGGTTCTCTCAGCCCCAGCATTTT	CASSLEGPGFSQPQHF
TRBV7-6	TRBJ2-2	many	TRBD2	TGTGCCAGCAGCTCTGTAGCGGGGAACACCGGGGAGCTGTTTTTT	CASSSVAGNTGELFF
TRBV7-8	TRBJ1-1	once	TRBD1	TGTGCCAGCGGCTTAATGCCCAGGGGGGTAACTGAAGCTTTCTTT	CASGLMPRGVTEAFF
TRBV7-2	TRBJ1-6	many	.	TGTGCCAGCAGCTTAGGGCTACAGGGTGGTTCACCCCTCCACTTT	CASSLGLQGGSPLHF
TRBV11-1	TRBJ2-5	.	.	TGTGCCAGCAGCTTAGGCAGTATGCTGGAGACCCAGTACTTC	CASSLGSMLETQYF
TRBV28	TRBJ2-2	.	.	TGTGCCAGCAGTTTACTACACACCGGGGAGCTGTTTTTT	CASSLLHTGELFF
TRBV7-2	TRBJ2-7	.	TRBD2	TGTGCCAGCAGCTTAGCGACTAGCGGGGGGTACGAGCAGTCCTTC	CASSLATSGGYEQSF
TRBV9	TRBJ2-1	.	.	TGTGCCAGCAGCGTAGAGGAGGGACAAGCCTACAATGAGCAGTTCTTC	CASSVEEGQAYNEQFF
TRBV7-2	TRBJ2-1	.	TRBD1	TGTGCCAGCAGCTTAGTCTGGGACAGTCACAATGAGCAGTTCTTC	CASSLVWDSHNEQFF
TRBV28	TRBJ2-7	.	.	TGTGCCAGTTCGGCGGGACGCTACGAGCAGTACTTC	CASSAGRYEQYF
TRBV4-1	TRBJ1-5	.	.	TGCGCCAGCAGCCAAGATCAGGATCCCCAGCCCCATAATTTT	CASSQDQDPQPHNF
TRBV7-6	TRBJ1-5	.	.	TGTGCCAGCAGCTCCCACGAGGGGGGATTAGGGCCCCAGCATTTT	CASSSHEGGLGPQHF
TRBV20-1	TRBJ2-5	.	TRBD2	TGCAGTGCTAGAGATGTCGGGACTAGCGGGGGGCCGTGGCAAGAGACCCAGTACTTC	CSARDVGTSGGPWQETQYF
TRBV2	TRBJ2-3	.	.	TGTGCCAGCTCGGAGGCGCCCACAGATACGCAGTATTTT	CASSEAPTDTQYF
TRBV30	TRBJ2-1	.	.	TGTGCCTGGGGTAAGGGGAACTACAATGAGCAGTTCTTC	CAWGKGNYNEQFF
TRBV6-1	TRBJ1-1	.	.	TGTGCCAGCATGGCAGCGGTGAACACTGAAGCTTTCTTT	CASMAAVNTEAFF
TRBV5-5	TRBJ2-1	.	.	TGTGCCAGCAACGGGACCTCCATGCGGAGCTCCTACAATGAGCAGTTCTTC	CASNGTSMRSSYNEQFF
TRBV7-9	TRBJ2-7	few	TRBD1	TGTGCCAGCAGCCCGGGACAGGGCCTCAAGGACGAGCAGTACTTC	CASSPGQGLKDEQYF
TRBV6-1	TRBJ1-6	few	.	TGTGCCAGCAGAGTTGGACCGAGCTTCGGGAATTCACCCCTCCACTTT	CASRVGPSFGNSPLHF
TRBV20-1	TRBJ2-2	.	.	TGCAGTGCTAGAAGGCAGGTGGGAGCCGGGGAGCTGTTTTTT	CSARRQVGAGELFF
TRBV7-2	TRBJ2-5	many	.	TGTGCCAGCAGCTACCAAGGGCGGGGTCAAGAGACCCAGTACTTC	CASSYQGRGQETQYF
TRBV7-2	TRBJ1-2	few	.	TGTGCCAGCAGCTTAGGAATAACCAACTATGGCTACACCTTC	CASSLGITNYGYTF
TRBV12-3/TRBV12-4	TRBJ1-1	few	TRBD1	TGTGCCAGCAGTTTTTCGGGACAGGCGAACACTGAAGCTTTCTTT	CASSFSGQANTEAFF
TRBV5-4	TRBJ2-5	.	TRBD2	TGTGCCAGCAGCCGCTCGACTAGCCCCGGCCAAGAGACCCAGTACTTC	CASSRSTSPGQETQYF
TRBV7-2	TRBJ2-3	many	TRBD2	TGTGCCAGCAGCTTAAGCGGCAGCGGGGGGGCTACAGATACGCAGTATTTT	CASSLSGSGGATDTQYF
TRBV12-3/TRBV12-4	TRBJ2-4	.	.	TGTGCCAGCAGTTTAATCGGAATCGCCAAAAACATTCAGTACTTC	CASSLIGIAKNIQYF
TRBV7-9	TRBJ2-5	.	.	TGTGCCAGCGGACTTGGCCTCCAAGAGACCCAGTACTTC	CASGLGLQETQYF
TRBV7-8	TRBJ1-5	many	.	TGTGCCAGCAGCTTAGCTAGGTTAGGCAATCAGCCCCAGCATTTT	CASSLARLGNQPQHF
TRBV24-1	TRBJ1-1	few	TRBD1	TGTGCCACCAGTGACCCGGGACAGGGGCAGTCAGCTTTCTTT	CATSDPGQGQSAFF
TRBV6-1	TRBJ1-5	many	.	TGTGCCAGCAACAGGGATGATAGCAATCAGCCCCAGCATTTT	CASNRDDSNQPQHF
TRBV7-8	TRBJ2-3	few	TRBD2	TGTGCCAGCAGCACCGGGACTACCCCAAACACAGATACGCAGTATTTT	CASSTGTTPNTDTQYF
TRBV20-1	TRBJ1-6	once	.	TGCAGTGCTAGATCCGGCCCATGGGGTTCACCCCTCCACTTT	CSARSGPWGSPLHF
TRBV6-6	TRBJ2-5	few	TRBD1	TGTGCCAGCAGCACCCCGGCGGCAGGGGGTCGAGAGACCCAGTACTTC	CASSTPAAGGRETQYF
TRBV6-1	TRBJ1-3	many	TRBD1	TGTGCCAGCACCACCGGGACAGGGCCCTCCGGAAACACCATATATTTT	CASTTGTGPSGNTIYF
TRBV2	TRBJ2-7	.	.	TGTGCCAGCATAAGAGGGCTCTACGAGCAGTACTTC	CASIRGLYEQYF
TRBV7-9	TRBJ1-4	few	.	TGTGCCAGCACACCCGGGACTTATAATGAAAAACTGTTTTTT	CASTPGTYNEKLFF
TRBV19	TRBJ2-5	.	TRBD1	TGTGCCAGTAGGACCGCGGACAGGGGCGGGCAAGAGACCCAGTACTTC	CASRTADRGGQETQYF
TRBV4-1	TRBJ2-7	few	TRBD1	TGCGCCAGCAGCCCGATCAGGGGGCCGCTGGGGGAGCAGTACTTC	CASSPIRGPLGEQYF
TRBV5-4	TRBJ2-5	.	.	TGTGCCAGCAGCTTACTGTCAACGGAGACCCAGTACTTC	CASSLLSTETQYF
TRBV10-3	TRBJ2-3	few	TRBD2	TGTGCCATCAGTGGGCCGGGACTAGCGGGCGGTCCAGATACGCAGTATTTT	CAISGPGLAGGPDTQYF
TRBV2	TRBJ1-1	many	.	TGTGCCAGCACGAGCAACACTGAAGCTTTCTTT	CASTSNTEAFF
TRBV7-2	TRBJ2-1	.	TRBD2	TGTGCCAGCAGCCTAGCGGGGGGACCGTATGAGCAGTTCTTC	CASSLAGGPYEQFF